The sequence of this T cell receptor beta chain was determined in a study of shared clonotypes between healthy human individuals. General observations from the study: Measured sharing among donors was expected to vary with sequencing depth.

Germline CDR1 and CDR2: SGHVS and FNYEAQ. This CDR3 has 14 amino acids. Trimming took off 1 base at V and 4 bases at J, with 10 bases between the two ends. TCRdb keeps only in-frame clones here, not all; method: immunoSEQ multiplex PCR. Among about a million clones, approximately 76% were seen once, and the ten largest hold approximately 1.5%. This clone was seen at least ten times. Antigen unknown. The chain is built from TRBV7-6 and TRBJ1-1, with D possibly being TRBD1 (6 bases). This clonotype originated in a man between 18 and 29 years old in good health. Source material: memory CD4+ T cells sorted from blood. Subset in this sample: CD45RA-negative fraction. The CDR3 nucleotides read TGTGCCAGCAGCTTAGTAAGGGGGAGCACTGAAGCTTTCTTT. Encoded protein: CASSLVRGSTEAFF.